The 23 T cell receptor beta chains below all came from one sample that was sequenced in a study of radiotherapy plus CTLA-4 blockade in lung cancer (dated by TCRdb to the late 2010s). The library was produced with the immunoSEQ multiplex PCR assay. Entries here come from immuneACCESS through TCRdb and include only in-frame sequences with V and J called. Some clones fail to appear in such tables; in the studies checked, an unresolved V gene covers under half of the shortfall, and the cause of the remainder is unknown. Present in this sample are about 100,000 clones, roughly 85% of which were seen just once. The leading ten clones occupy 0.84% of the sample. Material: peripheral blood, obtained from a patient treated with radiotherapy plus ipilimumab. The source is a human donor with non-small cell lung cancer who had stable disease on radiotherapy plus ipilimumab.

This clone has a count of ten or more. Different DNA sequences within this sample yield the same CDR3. The CDR3 region has the DNA TGTGCCAGCAGTTTCGGCGACCGCTCCTATAATTCACCCCTCCACTTT. This gives the protein CASSFGDRSYNSPLHF. This chain joins TRBV28 and TRBJ1-6; no clear D. V lost 3 bases, J lost 0 bases, and 9 bases lay in between. Germline CDR1 is MDHEN and CDR2 is SYDVKM. This CDR3 has 16 residues.

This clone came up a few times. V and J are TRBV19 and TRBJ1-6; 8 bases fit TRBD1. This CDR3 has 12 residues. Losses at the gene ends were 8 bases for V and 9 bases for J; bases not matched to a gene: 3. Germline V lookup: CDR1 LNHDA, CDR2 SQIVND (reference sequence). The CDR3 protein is CASATGVSPLHF. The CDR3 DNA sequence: TGTGCCAGTGCGACAGGGGTTTCACCCCTCCACTTT.

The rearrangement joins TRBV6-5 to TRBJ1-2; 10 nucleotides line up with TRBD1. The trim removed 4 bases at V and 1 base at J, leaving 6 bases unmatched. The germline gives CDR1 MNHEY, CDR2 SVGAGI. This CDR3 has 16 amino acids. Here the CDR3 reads CASSFGQGVSNYGYTF. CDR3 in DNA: TGTGCCAGCAGTTTCGGACAGGGGGTAAGTAACTATGGCTACACCTTC.

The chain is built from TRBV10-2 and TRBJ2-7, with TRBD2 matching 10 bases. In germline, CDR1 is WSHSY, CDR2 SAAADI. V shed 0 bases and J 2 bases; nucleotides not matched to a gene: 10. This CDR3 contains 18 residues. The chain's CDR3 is CASSESTRSGRAAYEQYF. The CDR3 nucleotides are TGCGCCAGCAGTGAGTCGACCCGGAGCGGGAGGGCTGCCTACGAGCAGTACTTC.

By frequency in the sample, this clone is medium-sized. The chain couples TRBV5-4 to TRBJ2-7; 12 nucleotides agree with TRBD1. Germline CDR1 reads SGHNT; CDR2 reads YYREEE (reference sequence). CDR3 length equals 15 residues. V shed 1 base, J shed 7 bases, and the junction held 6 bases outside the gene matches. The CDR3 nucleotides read TGTGCCAGCAGCTTGTCCGGGACAGGGGGCTTAGAGCAGTACTTC. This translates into CASSLSGTGGLEQYF.

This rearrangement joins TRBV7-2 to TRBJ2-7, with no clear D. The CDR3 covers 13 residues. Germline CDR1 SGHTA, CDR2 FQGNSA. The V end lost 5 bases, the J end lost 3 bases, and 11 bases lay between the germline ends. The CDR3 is CASSPHSLYEQYF. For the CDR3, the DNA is TGTGCCAGCAGCCCGCACTCCCTCTACGAGCAGTACTTC.

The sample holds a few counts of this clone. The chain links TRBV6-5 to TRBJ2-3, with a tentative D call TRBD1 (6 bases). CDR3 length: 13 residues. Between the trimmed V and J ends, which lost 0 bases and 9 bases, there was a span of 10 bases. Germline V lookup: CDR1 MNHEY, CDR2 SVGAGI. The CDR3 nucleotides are TGTGCCAGCAGTTACTCCAGGGGTAACACGCAGTATTTT. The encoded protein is CASSYSRGNTQYF.

The CDR3 region has the DNA TGCGCCAGCAGCTTGGATGCGGGAGTTGTGGATACGCAGTATTTT. Protein: CASSLDAGVVDTQYF. The V and J genes are TRBV5-1 and TRBJ2-3; 7 bases line up with TRBD2. The trim removed 0 bases at V and 6 bases at J, leaving 7 bases unmatched. This CDR3 is built from 15 residues. Germline V gene lookup returns CDR1 SGHRS and CDR2 YFSETQ.

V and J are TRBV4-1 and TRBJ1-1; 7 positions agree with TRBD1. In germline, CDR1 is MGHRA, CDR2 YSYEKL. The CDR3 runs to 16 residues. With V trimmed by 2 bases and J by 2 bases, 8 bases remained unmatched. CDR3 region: CASSQRRGGPNTEAFF. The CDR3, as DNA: TGCGCCAGCAGCCAAAGGAGAGGGGGCCCCAACACTGAAGCTTTCTTT.

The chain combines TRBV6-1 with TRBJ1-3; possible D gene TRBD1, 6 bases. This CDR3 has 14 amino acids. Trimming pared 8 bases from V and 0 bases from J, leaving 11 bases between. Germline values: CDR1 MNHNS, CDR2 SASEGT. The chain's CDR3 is CASFTGNSGNTIYF. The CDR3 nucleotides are TGTGCCAGCTTCACAGGGAACTCTGGAAACACCATATATTTT.

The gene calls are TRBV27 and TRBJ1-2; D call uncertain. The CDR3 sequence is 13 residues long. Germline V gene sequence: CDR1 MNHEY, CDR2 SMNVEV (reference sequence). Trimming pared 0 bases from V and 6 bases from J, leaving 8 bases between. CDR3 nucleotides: TGTGCCAGCAGTTTATCCCCGAAAAATGGCTACACCTTC. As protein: CASSLSPKNGYTF.

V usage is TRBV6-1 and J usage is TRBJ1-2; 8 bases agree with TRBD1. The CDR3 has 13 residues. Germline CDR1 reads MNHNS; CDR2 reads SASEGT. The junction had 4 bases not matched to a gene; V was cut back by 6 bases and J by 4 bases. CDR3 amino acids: CASRVQGVYGYTF. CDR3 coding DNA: TGTGCCAGCAGGGTACAGGGGGTCTATGGCTACACCTTC.

The CDR3 region has the DNA TGTGCCAGCAGTTACTCTCCGGGACCGTTGAATGAGCAGTTCTTC. Encoded protein: CASSYSPGPLNEQFF. The chain links TRBV6-5 to TRBJ2-1, with D perhaps matching TRBD1 or TRBD2 (5 bases each). The CDR3 has 15 amino acids. Trimming left V 0 bases short and J 7 bases short, with 13 bases between. Germline-derived CDR1 and CDR2 are MNHEY and SVGAGI.

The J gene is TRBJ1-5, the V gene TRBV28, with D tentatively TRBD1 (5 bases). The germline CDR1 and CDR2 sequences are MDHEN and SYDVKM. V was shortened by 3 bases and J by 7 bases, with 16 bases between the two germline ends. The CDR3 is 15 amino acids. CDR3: CASSFSGGGGQPQHF. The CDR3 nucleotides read TGTGCCAGCAGTTTTTCGGGGGGAGGAGGACAGCCCCAGCATTTT.

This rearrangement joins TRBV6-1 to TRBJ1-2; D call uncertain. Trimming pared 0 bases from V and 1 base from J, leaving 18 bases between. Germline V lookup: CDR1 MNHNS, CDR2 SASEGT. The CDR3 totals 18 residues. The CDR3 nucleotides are TGTGCCAGCAGTGAAGCTTTTATCGGGGTAACGGGTAACTATGGCTACACCTTC. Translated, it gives CASSEAFIGVTGNYGYTF.

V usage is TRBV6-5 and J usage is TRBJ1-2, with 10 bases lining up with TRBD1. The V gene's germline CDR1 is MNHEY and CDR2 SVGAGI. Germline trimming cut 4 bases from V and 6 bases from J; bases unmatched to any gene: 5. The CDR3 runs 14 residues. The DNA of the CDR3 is TGTGCCAGCAGTTTCCAGACAGGGGGCGATGGCTACACCTTC. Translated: CASSFQTGGDGYTF.

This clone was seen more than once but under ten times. The CDR3 region is CASSETGTSEQYF. DNA of the CDR3: TGTGCCAGCAGTGAAACAGGGACTAGCGAGCAGTACTTC. V usage is TRBV6-4 and J usage is TRBJ2-7, with 8 bases lining up with TRBD2. The germline CDR1 and CDR2 sequences are MRHNA and SNTAGT. Trimming removed 3 bases from V and 6 bases from J; junction bases left unmatched: 4. The CDR3 runs 13 residues.

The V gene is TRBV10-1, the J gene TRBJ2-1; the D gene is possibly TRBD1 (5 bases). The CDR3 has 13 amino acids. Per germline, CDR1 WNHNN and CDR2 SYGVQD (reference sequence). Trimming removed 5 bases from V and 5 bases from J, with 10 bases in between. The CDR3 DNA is TGCGCCAGCAGTATAGACAGAGACAATGAGCAGTTCTTC. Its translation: CASSIDRDNEQFF.

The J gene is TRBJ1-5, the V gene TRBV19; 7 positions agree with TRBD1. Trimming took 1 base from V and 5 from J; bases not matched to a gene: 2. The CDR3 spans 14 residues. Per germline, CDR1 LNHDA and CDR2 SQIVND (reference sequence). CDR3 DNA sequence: TGTGCCAGTAGTATAGGGGACAGAGATCAGCCCCAGCATTTT. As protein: CASSIGDRDQPQHF.

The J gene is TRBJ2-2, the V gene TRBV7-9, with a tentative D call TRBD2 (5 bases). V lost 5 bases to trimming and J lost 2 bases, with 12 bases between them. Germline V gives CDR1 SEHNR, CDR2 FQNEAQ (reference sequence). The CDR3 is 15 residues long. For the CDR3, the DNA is TGTGCCAGCAGCGCTTGGACTGATAACACCGGGGAGCTGTTTTTT. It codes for CASSAWTDNTGELFF. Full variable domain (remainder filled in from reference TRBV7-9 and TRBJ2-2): DTGVSQNPRHKITKRGQNVTFRCDPISEHNRLYWYRQTLGQGPEFLTYFQNEAQLEKSRLLSDRFSAERPKGSFSTLEIQRTEQGDSAMYLCASSAWTDNTGELFFGEGSRLTVL.

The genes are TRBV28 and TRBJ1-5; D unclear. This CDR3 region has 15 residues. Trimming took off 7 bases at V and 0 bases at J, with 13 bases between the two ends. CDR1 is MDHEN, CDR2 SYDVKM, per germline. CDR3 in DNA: TGTGCCAGCAAGATGGGCACAGCTAGCAATCAGCCCCAGCATTTT. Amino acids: CASKMGTASNQPQHF.

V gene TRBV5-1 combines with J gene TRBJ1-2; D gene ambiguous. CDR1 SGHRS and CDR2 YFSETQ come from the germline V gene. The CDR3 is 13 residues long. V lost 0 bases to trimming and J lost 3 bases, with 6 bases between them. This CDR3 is CASSLEQYYGYTF. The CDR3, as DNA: TGCGCCAGCAGCTTGGAACAGTACTATGGCTACACCTTC.

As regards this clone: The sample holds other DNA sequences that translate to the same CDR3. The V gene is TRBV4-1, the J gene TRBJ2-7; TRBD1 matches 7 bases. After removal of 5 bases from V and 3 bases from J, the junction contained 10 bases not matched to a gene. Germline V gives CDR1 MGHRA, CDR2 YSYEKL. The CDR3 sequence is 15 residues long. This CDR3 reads CASSDPTGTLYEQYF. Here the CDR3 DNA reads TGCGCCAGCAGCGACCCGACAGGGACCCTCTACGAGCAGTACTTC.